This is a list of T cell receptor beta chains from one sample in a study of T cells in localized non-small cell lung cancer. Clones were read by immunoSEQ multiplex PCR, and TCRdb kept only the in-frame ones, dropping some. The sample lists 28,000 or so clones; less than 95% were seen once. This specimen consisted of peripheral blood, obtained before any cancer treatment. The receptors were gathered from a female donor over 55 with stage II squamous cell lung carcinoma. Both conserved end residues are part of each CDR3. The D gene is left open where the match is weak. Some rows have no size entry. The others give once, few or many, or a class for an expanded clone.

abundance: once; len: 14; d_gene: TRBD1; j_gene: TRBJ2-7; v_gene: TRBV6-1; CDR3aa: CASSEVGTAYEQYF; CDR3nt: TGTGCCAGCAGTGAAGTCGGGACAGCTTACGAGCAGTACTTC
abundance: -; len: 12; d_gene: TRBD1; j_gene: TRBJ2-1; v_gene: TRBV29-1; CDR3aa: CSVLTGAPEQFF; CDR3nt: TGCAGCGTTCTTACAGGGGCCCCTGAGCAGTTCTTC
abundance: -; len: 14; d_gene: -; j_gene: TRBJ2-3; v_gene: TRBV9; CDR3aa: CASSEHHYTDTQYF; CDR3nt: TGTGCCAGCAGCGAGCACCACTATACAGATACGCAGTATTTT
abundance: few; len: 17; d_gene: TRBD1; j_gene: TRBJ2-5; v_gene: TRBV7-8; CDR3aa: CASSLEAGDRDEETQYF; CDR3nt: TGTGCCAGCAGCTTAGAAGCCGGGGACAGGGATGAAGAGACCCAGTACTTC
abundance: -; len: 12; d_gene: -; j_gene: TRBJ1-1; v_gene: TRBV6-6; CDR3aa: CASSAYSTEAFF; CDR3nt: TGTGCCAGCAGTGCCTATTCCACTGAAGCTTTCTTT
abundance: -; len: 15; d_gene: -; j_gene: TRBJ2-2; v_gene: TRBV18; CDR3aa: CASSPEIRAGGELFF; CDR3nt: TGTGCCAGCTCACCAGAGATCAGGGCAGGCGGGGAGCTGTTTTTT
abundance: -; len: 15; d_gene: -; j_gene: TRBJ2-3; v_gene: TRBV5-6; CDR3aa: CASSHSGTLTDTQYF; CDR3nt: TGTGCCAGCAGCCATTCCGGGACCCTCACAGATACGCAGTATTTT
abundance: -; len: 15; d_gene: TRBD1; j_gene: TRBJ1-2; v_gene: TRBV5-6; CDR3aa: CASSPGQGREYGYTF; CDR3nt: TGTGCCAGCAGCCCGGGACAGGGCCGAGAATATGGCTACACCTTC
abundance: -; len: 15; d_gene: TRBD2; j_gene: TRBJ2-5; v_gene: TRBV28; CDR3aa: CASRRGGRWQETQYF; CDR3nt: TGTGCCAGCAGGCGGGGGGGCCGTTGGCAAGAGACCCAGTACTTC
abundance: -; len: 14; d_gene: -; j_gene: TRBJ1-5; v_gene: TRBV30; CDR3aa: CAWSLGRARQPQHF; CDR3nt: TGTGCCTGGAGTTTGGGTCGGGCTAGACAGCCCCAGCATTTT
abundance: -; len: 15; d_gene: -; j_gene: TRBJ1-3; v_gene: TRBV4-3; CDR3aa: CASSQGEGGTNTIYF; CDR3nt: TGCGCCAGCAGCCAAGGGGAGGGGGGGACAAACACCATATATTTT
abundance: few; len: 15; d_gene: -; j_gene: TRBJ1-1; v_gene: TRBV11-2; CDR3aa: CASSPTAGAGTEAFF; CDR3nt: TGTGCCAGCAGCCCCACGGCGGGCGCGGGCACTGAAGCTTTCTTT
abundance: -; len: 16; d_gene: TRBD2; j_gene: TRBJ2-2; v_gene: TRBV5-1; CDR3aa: CASSPVERGATGELFF; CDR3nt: TGCGCCAGCAGCCCCGTCGAGCGGGGGGCCACCGGGGAGCTGTTTTTT
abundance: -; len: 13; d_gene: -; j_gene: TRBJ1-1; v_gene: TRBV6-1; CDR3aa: CASGAGMNTEAFF; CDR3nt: TGTGCCAGCGGGGCGGGGATGAACACTGAAGCTTTCTTT
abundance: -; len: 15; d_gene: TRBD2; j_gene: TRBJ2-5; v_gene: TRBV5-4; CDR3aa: CASSDGLAAQETQYF; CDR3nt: TGTGCCAGCAGCGACGGACTAGCGGCGCAAGAGACCCAGTACTTC
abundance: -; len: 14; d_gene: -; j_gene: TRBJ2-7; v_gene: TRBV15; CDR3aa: CATRSFTGFYEQYF; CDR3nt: TGTGCCACCAGAAGCTTTACAGGGTTCTACGAGCAGTACTTC
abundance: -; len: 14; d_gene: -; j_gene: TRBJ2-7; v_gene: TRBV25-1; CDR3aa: CASSEWALFNEQYF; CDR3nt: TGTGCCAGCAGTGAATGGGCCCTGTTTAACGAGCAGTACTTC
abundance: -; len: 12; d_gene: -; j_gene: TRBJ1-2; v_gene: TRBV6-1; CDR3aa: CASSEWGDGYTF; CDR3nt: TGTGCCAGCAGTGAGTGGGGCGATGGCTACACCTTC
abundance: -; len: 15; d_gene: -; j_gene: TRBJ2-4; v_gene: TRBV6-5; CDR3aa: CASSYSTGRGLAQYF; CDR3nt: TGTGCCAGCAGTTACTCGACGGGCAGGGGATTAGCTCAGTACTTC
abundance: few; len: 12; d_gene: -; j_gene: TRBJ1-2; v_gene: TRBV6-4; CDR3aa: CASSDLSGGYTF; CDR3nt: TGTGCCAGCAGCGACTTGAGTGGTGGCTACACCTTC
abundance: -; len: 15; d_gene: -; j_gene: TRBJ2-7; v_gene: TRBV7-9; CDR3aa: CASSLSLAGPYEQYF; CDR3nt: TGTGCCAGCAGCTTATCGTTGGCAGGGCCCTACGAGCAGTACTTC
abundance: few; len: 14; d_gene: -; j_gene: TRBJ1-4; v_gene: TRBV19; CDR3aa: CASSMIRDREKLFF; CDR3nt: TGTGCCAGTAGTATGATCCGAGACCGTGAAAAACTGTTTTTT
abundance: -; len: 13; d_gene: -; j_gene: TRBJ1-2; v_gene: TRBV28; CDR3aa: CASSTGTPLHYTF; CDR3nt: TGTGCCAGCAGTACCGGGACACCTTTACACTACACCTTC
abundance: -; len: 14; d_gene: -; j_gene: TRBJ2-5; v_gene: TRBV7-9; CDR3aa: CASSFRSLGETQYF; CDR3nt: TGTGCCAGCAGCTTTCGGTCCTTGGGAGAGACCCAGTACTTC
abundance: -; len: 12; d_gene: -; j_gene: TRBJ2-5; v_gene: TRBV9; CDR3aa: CASSVRDGSQYF; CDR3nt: TGTGCCAGCAGCGTTCGCGACGGGAGCCAGTACTTC
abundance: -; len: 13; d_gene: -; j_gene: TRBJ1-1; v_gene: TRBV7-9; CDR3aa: CASSLSSNTEAFF; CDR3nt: TGTGCCAGCAGCTTATCTTCGAACACTGAAGCTTTCTTT
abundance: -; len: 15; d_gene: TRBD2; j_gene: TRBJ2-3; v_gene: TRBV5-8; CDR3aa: CASSWGLAGSDTQYF; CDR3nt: TGTGCCAGCAGCTGGGGACTAGCGGGGTCAGATACGCAGTATTTT
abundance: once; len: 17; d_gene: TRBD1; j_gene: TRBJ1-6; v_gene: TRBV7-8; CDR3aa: CASSLDPPQGAYSPLHF; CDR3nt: TGTGCCAGCAGCTTAGACCCCCCCCAGGGGGCATATTCACCCCTCCACTTT
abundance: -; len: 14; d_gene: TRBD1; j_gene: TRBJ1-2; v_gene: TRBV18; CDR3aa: CASSLQGADYGYTF; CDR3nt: TGTGCCAGCTCCTTACAGGGGGCGGACTATGGCTACACCTTC
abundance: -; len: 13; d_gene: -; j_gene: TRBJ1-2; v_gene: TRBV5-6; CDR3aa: CASSLGTYGGYTF; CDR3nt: TGTGCCAGCAGCTTAGGGACTTACGGAGGCTACACCTTC
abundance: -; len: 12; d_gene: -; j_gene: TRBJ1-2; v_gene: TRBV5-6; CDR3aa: CASSLGLDGYTF; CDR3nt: TGTGCCAGCAGCTTGGGCCTCGATGGCTACACCTTC
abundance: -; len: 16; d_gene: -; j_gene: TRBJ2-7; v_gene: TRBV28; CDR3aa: CASSLTPGSFSYEQYF; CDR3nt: TGTGCCAGCAGTTTAACCCCTGGGAGCTTCTCCTACGAGCAGTACTTC
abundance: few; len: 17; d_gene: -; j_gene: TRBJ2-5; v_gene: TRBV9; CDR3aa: CASSVGRGGHLQETQYF; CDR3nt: TGTGCCAGCAGCGTGGGGAGGGGGGGACACCTCCAAGAGACCCAGTACTTC
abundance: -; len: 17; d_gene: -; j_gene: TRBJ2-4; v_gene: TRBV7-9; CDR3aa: CASSYSSGSDPKNIQYF; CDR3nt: TGTGCCAGCAGCTATTCATCAGGGTCGGATCCCAAAAACATTCAGTACTTC
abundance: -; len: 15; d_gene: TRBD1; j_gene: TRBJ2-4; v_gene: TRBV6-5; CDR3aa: CASSQAYRGKNIQYF; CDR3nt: TGTGCCAGCAGTCAGGCCTACAGGGGGAAAAACATTCAGTACTTC
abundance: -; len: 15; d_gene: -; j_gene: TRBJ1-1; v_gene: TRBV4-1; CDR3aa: CASSQVGHLNTEAFF; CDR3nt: TGCGCCAGCAGCCAGGTGGGACACCTGAACACTGAAGCTTTCTTT
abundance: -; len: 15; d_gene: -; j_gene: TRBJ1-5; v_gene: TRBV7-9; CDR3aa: CASSLSGSSNQPQHF; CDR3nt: TGTGCCAGCAGCTTATCAGGGTCTAGCAATCAGCCCCAGCATTTT
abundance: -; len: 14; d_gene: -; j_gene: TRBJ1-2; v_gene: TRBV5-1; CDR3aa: CASSILTGNYGYTF; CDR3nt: TGCGCCAGCAGCATACTGACAGGAAACTATGGCTACACCTTC
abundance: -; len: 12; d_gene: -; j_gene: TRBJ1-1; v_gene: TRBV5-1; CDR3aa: CASSWGDTEAFF; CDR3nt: TGCGCCAGCAGCTGGGGAGACACTGAAGCTTTCTTT
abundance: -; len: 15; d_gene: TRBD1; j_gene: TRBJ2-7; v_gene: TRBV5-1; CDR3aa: CASCIAGTGDYEQYF; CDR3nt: TGCGCCAGCTGCATTGCCGGGACAGGGGACTACGAGCAGTACTTC
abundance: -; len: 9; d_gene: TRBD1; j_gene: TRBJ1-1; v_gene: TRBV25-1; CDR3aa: CAQGGGAFF; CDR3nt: TGTGCCCAGGGGGGGGGAGCTTTCTTT
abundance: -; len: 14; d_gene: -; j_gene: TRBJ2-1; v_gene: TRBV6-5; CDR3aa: CASSHPRPPVEQFF; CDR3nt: TGTGCCAGCAGCCACCCGCGACCCCCAGTTGAGCAGTTCTTC
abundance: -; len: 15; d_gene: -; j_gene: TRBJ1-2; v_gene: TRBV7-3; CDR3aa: CASSSDPGTDYGYTF; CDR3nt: TGTGCCAGCAGCTCTGACCCCGGGACGGACTATGGCTACACCTTC
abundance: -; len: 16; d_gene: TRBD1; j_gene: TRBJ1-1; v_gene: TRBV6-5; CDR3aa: CASSFHKTGASTEAFF; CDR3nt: TGTGCCAGCAGTTTCCATAAGACAGGGGCTTCCACTGAAGCTTTCTTT
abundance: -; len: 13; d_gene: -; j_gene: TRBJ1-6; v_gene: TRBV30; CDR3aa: CAWKRQGSSPLHF; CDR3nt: TGTGCCTGGAAACGGCAGGGGAGTTCACCCCTCCACTTT
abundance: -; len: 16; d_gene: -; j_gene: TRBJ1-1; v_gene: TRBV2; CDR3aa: CASSEGGRASATEAFF; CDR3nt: TGTGCCAGCAGTGAAGGGGGGAGGGCTTCGGCCACTGAAGCTTTCTTT
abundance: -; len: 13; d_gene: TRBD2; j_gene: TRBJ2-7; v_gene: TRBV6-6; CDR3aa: CASSYRGGREQYF; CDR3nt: TGTGCCAGCAGTTACCGGGGGGGTAGGGAGCAGTACTTC
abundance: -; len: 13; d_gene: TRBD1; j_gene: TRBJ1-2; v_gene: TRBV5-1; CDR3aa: CASSGDSLMGYTF; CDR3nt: TGCGCCAGCAGCGGGGACAGTCTTATGGGCTACACCTTC